These T cell receptor beta chains were read from a single sample in a study of shared T cell receptors in the human thymus. Profiling relied on immunoSEQ multiplex PCR, and the TCRdb table lists in-frame clones only, not all of them. The sample holds approximately 490,000 clones, around 78% seen once. These same records also appear under a second study, on human thymus T cells.

What was sequenced was thymocytes. The receptors shown here come from a boy under three years old with a congenital heart defect. Each CDR3 is given with its conserved first and last residue. A D gene is named only where the DNA matches it firmly. Expanded clones get a size class; other rows say once, few or many, or leave the size out.

D: .; V: TRBV25-1; size: .; J: TRBJ2-5; DNA: TGTGCCAGCAGTGAGGGGTTGGGGGGTTCCGGGACCCAGTACTTC; CDR3: CASSEGLGGSGTQYF
D: TRBD2; V: TRBV6-6; size: .; J: TRBJ2-2; DNA: TGTGCCAGCAGCCGACTAGCGGAGTACACCGGGGAGCTGTTTTTT; CDR3: CASSRLAEYTGELFF
D: .; V: TRBV25-1; size: once; J: TRBJ2-7; DNA: TGTGCCAGCAGTGATGGGGCAGAGTCCTACGAGCAGTACTTC; CDR3: CASSDGAESYEQYF
D: .; V: TRBV11-3; size: few; J: TRBJ1-2; DNA: TGTGCCAGCAGCTCCTACAGGGCTGGCTACACCTTC; CDR3: CASSSYRAGYTF
D: .; V: TRBV27; size: once; J: TRBJ2-7; DNA: TGTGCCAGCACCCCTTCGGTAGCGGCCTACGAGCAGTACTTC; CDR3: CASTPSVAAYEQYF
D: TRBD2; V: TRBV28; size: .; J: TRBJ2-1; DNA: TGTGCCAGCAGTCCCCCAGGACTAGTCGGGAGGCGGGGTAGCTACAATGAGCAGTTCTTC; CDR3: CASSPPGLVGRRGSYNEQFF
D: TRBD2; V: TRBV9; size: .; J: TRBJ2-5; DNA: TGTGCCAGCAGCGTTGGGCCCAGCGGGAGAGGGGAGACCCAGTACTTC; CDR3: CASSVGPSGRGETQYF
D: TRBD1; V: TRBV11-2; size: .; J: TRBJ1-1; DNA: TGTGCCAGCAGCTTAGGGGACAGTGAAGCTTTCTTT; CDR3: CASSLGDSEAFF
D: .; V: TRBV9; size: few; J: TRBJ2-3; DNA: TGTGCCAGCAGCGTACGGGCGGGCTCCCCCACAGATACGCAGTATTTT; CDR3: CASSVRAGSPTDTQYF
D: .; V: TRBV20-1; size: .; J: TRBJ2-7; DNA: TGCAGTGCTAGGGCGGGGGAGCAGTACTTC; CDR3: CSARAGEQYF
D: TRBD1; V: TRBV10-1; size: .; J: TRBJ2-1; DNA: TGCGCCAGCAGTGAGTCGGACAGGGGGGGTTACAATGAGCAGTTCTTC; CDR3: CASSESDRGGYNEQFF
D: .; V: TRBV6-5; size: .; J: TRBJ1-4; DNA: TGTGCCAGCAGTTACTCCAGGGTTCGGGAAAAACTGTTTTTT; CDR3: CASSYSRVREKLFF
D: .; V: TRBV7-9; size: .; J: TRBJ2-7; DNA: TGTGCCAGCAGCTCCGCGGTGGGGAGAACCTACGAGCAGTACTTC; CDR3: CASSSAVGRTYEQYF
D: TRBD1; V: TRBV4-1; size: once; J: TRBJ1-1; DNA: TGCGCCAGCAGCCAGCGGGGGACAGGAGGCGAGCTGGAAGCTTTCTTT; CDR3: CASSQRGTGGELEAFF
D: .; V: TRBV28; size: .; J: TRBJ2-7; DNA: TGTGCCAGCTGGGGTGAGGGTTCCTACGAGCAGTACTTC; CDR3: CASWGEGSYEQYF
D: .; V: TRBV29-1; size: .; J: TRBJ1-5; DNA: TGCAGCGTTGCCCCAGGGGAAGGAGATCAGCCCCAGCATTTT; CDR3: CSVAPGEGDQPQHF
D: TRBD2; V: TRBV7-2; size: once; J: TRBJ2-7; DNA: TGTGCCAGCAGCTTAGGGCGGGAGGTCCTCGAGCAGTACTTC; CDR3: CASSLGREVLEQYF
D: .; V: TRBV15; size: .; J: TRBJ1-5; DNA: TGTGCCACCAGCGCACAGGCCCCTAGCAATCAGCCCCAGCATTTT; CDR3: CATSAQAPSNQPQHF
D: TRBD1; V: TRBV5-6; size: .; J: TRBJ1-3; DNA: TGTGCCAGCAGTCCGACAGGGGTTGGAAACACCATATATTTT; CDR3: CASSPTGVGNTIYF
D: TRBD2; V: TRBV27; size: .; J: TRBJ2-7; DNA: TGTGCCAGCGGGCGGGAGGGCCGCAAGCAGTACTTC; CDR3: CASGREGRKQYF
D: TRBD2; V: TRBV10-3; size: .; J: TRBJ2-3; DNA: TGTGCCGTTCGTTTGTCTAGCGGGTACCCTAGCACAGATACGCAGTATTTT; CDR3: CAVRLSSGYPSTDTQYF
D: TRBD2; V: TRBV9; size: .; J: TRBJ2-3; DNA: TGTGCCAGCAGCCCTAGTATTAAGGACCCTAGCGGTCGGAGCACAGATACGCAGTATTTT; CDR3: CASSPSIKDPSGRSTDTQYF
D: TRBD2; V: TRBV27; size: .; J: TRBJ2-7; DNA: TGTGCCAGCAGACTAGCGGCCGATACCTACGAGCAGTACTTC; CDR3: CASRLAADTYEQYF
D: TRBD2; V: TRBV7-9; size: .; J: TRBJ2-7; DNA: TGTGCCAGCAGCGGTCGGACTAGCAACGGCGACGAGCAGTACTTC; CDR3: CASSGRTSNGDEQYF
D: TRBD1; V: TRBV20-1; size: .; J: TRBJ1-4; DNA: TGCAGTGGACAGGGTGGGGAAAAACTGTTTTTT; CDR3: CSGQGGEKLFF
D: TRBD1; V: TRBV5-1; size: once; J: TRBJ1-3; DNA: TGCGCCAGCAGCAACGGACAGGTCTCTGGAAACACCATATATTTT; CDR3: CASSNGQVSGNTIYF
D: TRBD2; V: TRBV14; size: .; J: TRBJ2-7; DNA: TGTGCCAGCAGCAAAGGGCTAGCGGGGATATACGAGCAGTACTTC; CDR3: CASSKGLAGIYEQYF
D: TRBD1; V: TRBV4-1; size: .; J: TRBJ2-7; DNA: TGCGCCAGCAGCCAAGTCAGATTCGACAGGGTAAGCAACGAGCAGTACTTC; CDR3: CASSQVRFDRVSNEQYF
D: .; V: TRBV4-3; size: .; J: TRBJ1-5; DNA: TGCGCCAGCAGCCAGGCGACACTTAGCAATCAGCCCCAGCATTTT; CDR3: CASSQATLSNQPQHF
D: TRBD1; V: TRBV25-1; size: .; J: TRBJ1-1; DNA: TGTGCCAGCAAACCTACAGGGGATTGGGCTGAAGCTTTCTTT; CDR3: CASKPTGDWAEAFF
D: .; V: TRBV14; size: few; J: TRBJ1-1; DNA: TGTGCCAGCAGCCAAGATCGGGAGGGGCGCATGAACACTGAAGCTTTCTTT; CDR3: CASSQDREGRMNTEAFF